This entry features one TCR beta chain sequence. Assay: immunoSEQ multiplex PCR; the TCRdb copy retains only in-frame clones and omits some. The table shows approximately 2,000,000 clones, with around 93% occurring only once. This sample stems from a study of shared clonotypes between healthy human individuals. The CDR3 length is 13 residues. V lost 4 bases, J lost 9 bases, and 13 bases lay in between. Germline V lookup: CDR1 MGHRA, CDR2 YSYEKL. This receptor was identified in a man in his late teens or twenties in good health. Some clones in this sample may be carry-over from other donors' samples. The gene calls are TRBV4-1 and TRBJ2-1, with D unclear. The sequenced sample was naive CD4+ T cells from PBMCs. Specified subset: CD45RA+ positively selected. The CDR3 here is CASSPRSFVEQFF. The CDR3 region has the DNA TGCGCCAGCAGCCCACGGTCTTTCGTTGAGCAGTTCTTC.